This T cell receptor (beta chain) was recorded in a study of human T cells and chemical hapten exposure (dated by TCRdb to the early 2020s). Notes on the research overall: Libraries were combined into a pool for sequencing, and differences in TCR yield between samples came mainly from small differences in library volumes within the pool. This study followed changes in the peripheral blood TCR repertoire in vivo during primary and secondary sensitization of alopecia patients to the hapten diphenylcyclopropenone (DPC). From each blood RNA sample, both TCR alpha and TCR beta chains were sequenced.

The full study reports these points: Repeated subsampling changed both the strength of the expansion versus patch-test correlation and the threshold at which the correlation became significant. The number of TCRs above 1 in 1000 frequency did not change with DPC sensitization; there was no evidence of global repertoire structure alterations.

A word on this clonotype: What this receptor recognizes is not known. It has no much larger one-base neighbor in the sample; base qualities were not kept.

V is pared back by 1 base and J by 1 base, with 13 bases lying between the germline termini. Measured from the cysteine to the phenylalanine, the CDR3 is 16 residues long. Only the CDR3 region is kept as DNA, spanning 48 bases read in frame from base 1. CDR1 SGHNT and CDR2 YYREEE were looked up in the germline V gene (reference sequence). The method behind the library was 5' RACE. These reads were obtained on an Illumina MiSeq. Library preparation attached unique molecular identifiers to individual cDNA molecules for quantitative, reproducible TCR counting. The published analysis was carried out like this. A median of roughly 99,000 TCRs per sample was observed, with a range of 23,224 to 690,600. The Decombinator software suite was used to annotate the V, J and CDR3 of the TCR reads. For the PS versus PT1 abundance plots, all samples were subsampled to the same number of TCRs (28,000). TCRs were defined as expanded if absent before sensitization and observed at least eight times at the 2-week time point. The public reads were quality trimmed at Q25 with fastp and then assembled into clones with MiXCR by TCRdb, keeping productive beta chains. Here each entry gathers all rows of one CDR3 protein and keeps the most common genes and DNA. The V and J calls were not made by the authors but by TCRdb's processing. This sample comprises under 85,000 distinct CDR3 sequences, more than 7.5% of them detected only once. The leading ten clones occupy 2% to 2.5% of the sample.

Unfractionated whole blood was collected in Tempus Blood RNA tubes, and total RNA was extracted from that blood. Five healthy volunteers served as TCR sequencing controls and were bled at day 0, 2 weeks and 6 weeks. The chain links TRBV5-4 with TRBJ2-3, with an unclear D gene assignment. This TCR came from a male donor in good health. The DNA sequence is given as TGTGCCAGCAGCTTGTCAGTCGGGTCGGGCACAGATACGCAGTATTTT. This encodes CASSLSVGSGTDTQYF.